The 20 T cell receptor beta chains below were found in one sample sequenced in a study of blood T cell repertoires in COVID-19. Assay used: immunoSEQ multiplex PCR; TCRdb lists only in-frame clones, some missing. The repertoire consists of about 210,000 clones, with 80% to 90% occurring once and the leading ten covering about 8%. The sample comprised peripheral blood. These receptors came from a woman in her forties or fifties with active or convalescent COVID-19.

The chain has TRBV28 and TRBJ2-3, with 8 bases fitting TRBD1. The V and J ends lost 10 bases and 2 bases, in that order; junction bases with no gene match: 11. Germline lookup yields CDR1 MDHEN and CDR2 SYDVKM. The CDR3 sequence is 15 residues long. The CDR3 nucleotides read TGTGCCACCTTTGGGCGGACAGGGTTCACAGATACGCAGTATTTT. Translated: CATFGRTGFTDTQYF.

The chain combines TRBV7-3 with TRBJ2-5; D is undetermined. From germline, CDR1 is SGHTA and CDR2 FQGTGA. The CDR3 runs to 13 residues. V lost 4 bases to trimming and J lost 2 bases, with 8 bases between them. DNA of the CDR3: TGTGCCAGCAGCTCTCAGGCGCAAGAGACCCAGTACTTC. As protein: CASSSQAQETQYF.

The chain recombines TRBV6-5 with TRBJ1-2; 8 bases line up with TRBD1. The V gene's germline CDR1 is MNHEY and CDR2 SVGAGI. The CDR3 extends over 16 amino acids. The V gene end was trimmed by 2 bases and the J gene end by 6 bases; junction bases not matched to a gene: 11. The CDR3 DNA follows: TGTGCCAGCAGTTACCCAACAGGACAGGGCCTCAATGGCTACACCTTC. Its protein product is CASSYPTGQGLNGYTF.

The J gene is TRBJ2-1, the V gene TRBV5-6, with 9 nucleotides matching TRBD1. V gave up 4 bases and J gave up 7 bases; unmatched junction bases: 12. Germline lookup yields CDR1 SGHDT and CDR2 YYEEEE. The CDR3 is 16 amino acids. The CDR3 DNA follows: TGTGCCAGCAGCACCCGTACAGGGGGCGGGTGGAATGAGCAGTTCTTC. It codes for CASSTRTGGGWNEQFF.

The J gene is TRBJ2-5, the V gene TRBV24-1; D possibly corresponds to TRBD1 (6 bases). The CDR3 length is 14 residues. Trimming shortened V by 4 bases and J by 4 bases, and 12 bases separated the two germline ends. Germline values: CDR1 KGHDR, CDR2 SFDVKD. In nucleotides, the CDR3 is TGTGCCACCAGTGACACCCCAGGGGTAGAGACCCAGTACTTC. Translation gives CATSDTPGVETQYF.

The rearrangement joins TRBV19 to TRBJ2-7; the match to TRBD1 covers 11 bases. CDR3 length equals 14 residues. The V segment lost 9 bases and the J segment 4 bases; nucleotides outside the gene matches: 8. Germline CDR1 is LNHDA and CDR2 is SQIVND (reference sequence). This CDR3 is CASRGQGVTYEQYF. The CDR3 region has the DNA TGTGCCAGCCGGGGACAGGGGGTTACGTACGAGCAGTACTTC.

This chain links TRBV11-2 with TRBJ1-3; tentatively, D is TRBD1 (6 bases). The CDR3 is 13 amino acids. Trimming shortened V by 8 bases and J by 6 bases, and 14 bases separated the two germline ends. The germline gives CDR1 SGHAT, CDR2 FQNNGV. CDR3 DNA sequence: TGTGCCAGCCGCACGATGGGGGCAAACACCATATATTTT. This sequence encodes CASRTMGANTIYF.

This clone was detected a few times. DNA for the CDR3: TGCGCCAGCAGCACTGGGACAGGGAATCAGCCCCAGCATTTT. Its translation is CASSTGTGNQPQHF. This chain uses TRBV5-1 with TRBJ1-5; 9 nucleotides match TRBD1. Germline CDR1 SGHRS, CDR2 YFSETQ. The length of the CDR3 is 14 residues. Unmatched junction bases numbered 3, after V lost 4 bases and J lost 4 bases.

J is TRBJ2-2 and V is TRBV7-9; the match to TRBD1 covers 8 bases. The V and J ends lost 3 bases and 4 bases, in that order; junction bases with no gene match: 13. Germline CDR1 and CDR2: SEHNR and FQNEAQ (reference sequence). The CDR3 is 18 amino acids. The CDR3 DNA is TGTGCCAGCAGCTTCGTGCTTCGGGACAGGTGGACCACCGGGGAGCTGTTTTTT. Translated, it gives CASSFVLRDRWTTGELFF.

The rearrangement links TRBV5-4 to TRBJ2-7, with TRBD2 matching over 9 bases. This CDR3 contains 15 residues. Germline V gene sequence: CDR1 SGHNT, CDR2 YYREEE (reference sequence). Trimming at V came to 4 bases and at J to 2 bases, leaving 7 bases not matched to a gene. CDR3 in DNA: TGTGCCAGCAGCCCTGGGGCGGGAGGGACCTACGAGCAGTACTTC. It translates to CASSPGAGGTYEQYF.

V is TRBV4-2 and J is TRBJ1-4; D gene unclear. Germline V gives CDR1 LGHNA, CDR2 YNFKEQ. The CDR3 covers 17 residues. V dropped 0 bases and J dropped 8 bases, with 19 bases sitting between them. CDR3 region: CASSQDGTGAVEEKLFF. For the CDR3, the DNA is TGTGCCAGCAGCCAAGATGGAACGGGAGCAGTTGAGGAAAAACTGTTTTTT.

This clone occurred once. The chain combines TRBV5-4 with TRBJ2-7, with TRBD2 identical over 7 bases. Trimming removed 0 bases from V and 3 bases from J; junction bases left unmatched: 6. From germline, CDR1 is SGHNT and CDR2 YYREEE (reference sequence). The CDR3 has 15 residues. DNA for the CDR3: TGTGCCAGCAGCTTGGGGAGCGGGGCGAGCTACGAGCAGTACTTC. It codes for CASSLGSGASYEQYF.

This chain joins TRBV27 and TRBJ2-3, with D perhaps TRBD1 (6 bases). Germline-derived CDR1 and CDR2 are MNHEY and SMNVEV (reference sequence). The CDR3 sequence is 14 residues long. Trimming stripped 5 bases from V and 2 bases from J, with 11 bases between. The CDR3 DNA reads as TGTGCCAGCAGTCCCAGGGGTATCACAGATACGCAGTATTTT. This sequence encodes CASSPRGITDTQYF.

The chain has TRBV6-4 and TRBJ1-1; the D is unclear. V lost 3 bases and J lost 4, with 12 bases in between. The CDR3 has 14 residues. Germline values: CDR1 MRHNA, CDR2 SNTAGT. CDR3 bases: TGTGCCAGCAGTGAAAGTGAGGATGTCACTGAAGCTTTCTTT. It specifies CASSESEDVTEAFF.

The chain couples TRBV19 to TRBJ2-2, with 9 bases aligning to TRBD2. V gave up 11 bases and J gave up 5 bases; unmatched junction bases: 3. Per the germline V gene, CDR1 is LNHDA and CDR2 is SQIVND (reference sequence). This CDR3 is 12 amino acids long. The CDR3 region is CAGTSRTGELFF. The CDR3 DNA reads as TGTGCCGGGACTAGCAGGACCGGGGAGCTGTTTTTT.

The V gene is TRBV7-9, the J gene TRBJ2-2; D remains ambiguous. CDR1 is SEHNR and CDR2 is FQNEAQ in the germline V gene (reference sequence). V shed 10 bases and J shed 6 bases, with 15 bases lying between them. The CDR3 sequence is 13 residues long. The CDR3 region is CAIDRLAAGELFF. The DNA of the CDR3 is TGTGCCATTGACCGACTGGCCGCCGGGGAGCTGTTTTTT.

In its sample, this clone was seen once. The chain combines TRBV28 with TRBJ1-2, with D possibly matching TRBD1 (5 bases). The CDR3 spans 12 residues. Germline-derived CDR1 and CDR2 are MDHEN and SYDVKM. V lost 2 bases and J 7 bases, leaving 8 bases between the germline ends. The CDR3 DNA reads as TGTGCCAGCAGTTTAACGGGGGTTGGCTACACCTTC. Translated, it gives CASSLTGVGYTF.

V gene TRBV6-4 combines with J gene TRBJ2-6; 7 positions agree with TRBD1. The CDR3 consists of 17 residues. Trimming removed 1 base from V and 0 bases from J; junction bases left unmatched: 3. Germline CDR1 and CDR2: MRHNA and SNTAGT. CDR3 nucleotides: TGTGCCAGCAGTGACTATGCAGGGGGCTCTGGGGCCAACGTCCTGACTTTC. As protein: CASSDYAGGSGANVLTF.

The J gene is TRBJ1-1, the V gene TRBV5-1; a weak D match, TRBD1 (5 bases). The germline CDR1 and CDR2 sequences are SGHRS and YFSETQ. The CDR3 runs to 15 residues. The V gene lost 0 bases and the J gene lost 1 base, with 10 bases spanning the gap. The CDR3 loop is CASSLGLGANTEAFF. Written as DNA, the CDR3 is TGCGCCAGCAGCTTGGGTCTAGGGGCGAACACTGAAGCTTTCTTT.

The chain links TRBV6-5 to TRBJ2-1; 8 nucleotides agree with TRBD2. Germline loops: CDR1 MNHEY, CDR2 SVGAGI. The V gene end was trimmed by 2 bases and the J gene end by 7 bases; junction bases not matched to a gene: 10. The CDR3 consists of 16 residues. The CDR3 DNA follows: TGTGCCAGCAGTTACGTGACGGGAGGGCCTAAAAATGAGCAGTTCTTC. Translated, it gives CASSYVTGGPKNEQFF.